This T cell receptor beta chain comes out of a study of cytomegalovirus exposure and HLA in healthy donors. Study-level information: Caucasian-associated ancestry cluster membership applied to approximately 80% of 300 to 450 genotyped donors.

General observations from the study: There were some V segments, including TRBV6-2 and TRBV6-3, excluded as indistinguishable. Presence/absence analysis assumed near-uniform sequencing depth across donors. Relative to the roughly 640-donor mean, N-insertions were reportedly fewer in an Asian-associated ancestry cluster in a later analysis.

Germline CDR1 reads MNHNY; CDR2 reads SVGAGI (reference sequence). With V trimmed by 4 bases and J by 1 base, 5 bases remained unmatched. This CDR3 is built from 15 residues. The primer mix had 60 Vbeta and 13 Jbeta primers. Sequencing was performed with immunoSEQ multiplex PCR; in TCRdb, only in-frame clones are kept and a portion is missing. The sample yields 100,000 to 150,000 clones, of which the top ten take up approximately 1.6%. A remark on this clone: Antigen specificity is unknown.

The rearrangement uses TRBV6-6 and TRBJ2-7, with TRBD1 identical over 9 bases. The TCR originated in a man aged 18 to 30 in good health and CMV-seronegative. What was sequenced was PBMCs. The CDR3 here is CASSWGQGYSYEQYF. The CDR3 nucleotides read TGTGCCAGCAGTTGGGGACAGGGTTATTCCTACGAGCAGTACTTC.